The 10 T cell receptor beta chains below were found in one sample sequenced in a study of beta chain features in type 1 diabetes. The sequenced template was cDNA made from the entire isolated RNA. TCRdb's copy holds only in-frame clones and misses some; the assay was immunoSEQ multiplex PCR. The data show 300,000 to 350,000 clones, 6.5% to 10% seen once. Sequencing was performed on central memory CD4+ T cells from blood. The receptors were gathered from a woman aged 18-30 years in good health.

This clone was counted only a few times. The chain carries TRBV18 and TRBJ2-2; D is undetermined. The germline CDR1 and CDR2 sequences are KGHSH and LQKENI. The CDR3 runs to 14 residues. Trimming stripped 1 base from V and 4 bases from J, with 7 bases between. DNA for the CDR3: TGTGCCAGCTCACCACTTGCAGGCACCGGGGAGCTGTTTTTT. It translates to CASSPLAGTGELFF.

The V call is TRBV28, the J call TRBJ2-1; D might be TRBD1 or TRBD2, each matching 5 bases. The V gene's germline CDR1 is MDHEN and CDR2 SYDVKM. V was cut by 5 bases and J by 15 bases, with 14 bases left in between. This CDR3 region has 11 residues. The CDR3, as DNA: TGTGCCAGCAGTCCTTCTCGGGGACGGTTCTTC. Its protein is CASSPSRGRFF.

This clone has more than one count but fewer than ten. This chain uses TRBV15 with TRBJ2-7, with 7 nucleotides matching TRBD1. Per germline, CDR1 LNHNV and CDR2 YYDKDF (reference sequence). Trimming took 5 bases from V and 5 from J; bases not matched to a gene: 12. The CDR3 is made up of 15 amino acids. CDR3 sequence reads: CATSFRTGQSDEQYF. DNA of the CDR3: TGTGCCACCAGCTTCAGGACAGGCCAAAGTGACGAGCAGTACTTC.

The chain carries TRBV7-9 and TRBJ2-5; D gene unclear. CDR1 is SEHNR and CDR2 is FQNEAQ in the germline V gene (reference sequence). The CDR3 sequence is 18 residues long. V gave up 4 bases and J gave up 5 bases, with 26 bases separating them. The CDR3 sequence: CASSSLRAPRAARETQYF. The CDR3 DNA reads TGTGCCAGCAGCTCCTTAAGGGCCCCCCGGGCCGCGAGGGAGACCCAGTACTTC.

V usage is TRBV7-8 and J usage is TRBJ1-3; 9 bases map to TRBD1. The CDR3 is made up of 15 amino acids. After removal of 2 bases from V and 2 bases from J, the junction contained 1 base not matched to a gene. Germline CDR1 reads SGHVS; CDR2 reads FQNEAQ. As DNA, the CDR3 is TGTGCCAGCAGCTTATGGACAGGGGCTGGAAACACCATATATTTT. This gives the protein CASSLWTGAGNTIYF.

This chain links TRBV29-1 with TRBJ1-1, with D maybe TRBD1 (5 bases). Germline V gene data show CDR1 as SQVTM and CDR2 as ANQGSEA. V dropped 5 bases and J dropped 7 bases, with 14 bases sitting between them. The CDR3 runs 12 residues. CDR3 sequence (DNA): TGCAGCGTTCGACCTCAGGGAAATGAAGCTTTCTTT. Translated, it gives CSVRPQGNEAFF.

This clone was recorded a few times. The chain employs TRBV2 and TRBJ2-3; no clear D. With 2 bases removed from V and 6 bases from J, the gap between germline ends came to 9 bases. CDR3 length: 13 residues. Germline assignment: CDR1 SNHLY and CDR2 FYNNEI. This chain's CDR3 is CASSELRADTQYF. CDR3 DNA sequence: TGTGCCAGCAGTGAACTACGCGCGGATACGCAGTATTTT.

This clone was recorded at least ten times. The rearrangement links TRBV27 to TRBJ1-1; TRBD1 matches 8 bases. The CDR3 is 15 residues long. Germline V gives CDR1 MNHEY, CDR2 SMNVEV (reference sequence). V was clipped by 5 bases and J by 4 bases; unmatched bases: 9. The CDR3 nucleotides read TGTGCCAGCAGTCCACGGACAGGGAAAGCCACTGAAGCTTTCTTT. Protein: CASSPRTGKATEAFF.

This chain links TRBV5-1 with TRBJ2-1; D possibly uses TRBD1 or TRBD2 (5 bases each). Trimming left V 0 bases short and J 5 bases short, with 15 bases between. This CDR3 spans 16 amino acids. Germline V gives CDR1 SGHRS, CDR2 YFSETQ. CDR3 loop: CASSLAAGSNDNEQFF. For the CDR3, the DNA is TGCGCCAGCAGCTTGGCTGCAGGGAGTAACGACAATGAGCAGTTCTTC.

The chain recombines TRBV13 with TRBJ2-7, with 8 bases that match TRBD1. This CDR3 comprises 14 residues. V trimming: 6 bases; J trimming: 0 bases; junction bases outside the gene matches: 4. Germline V gives CDR1 PRHDT, CDR2 FYEKMQ (reference sequence). The CDR3 loop reads CASSRGQASYEQYF. The CDR3 DNA reads TGTGCCAGCAGTCGGGGACAGGCCTCCTACGAGCAGTACTTC.